Presented here are 28 T cell receptor beta chains from one specimen sequenced in a study of T cells after yellow fever vaccination. TCRdb processed the 5' RACE reads anew with MiXCR; each CDR3 protein has one entry. The sample has 27,000 or so distinct CDR3 sequences, around 4.8% seen once; the top ten hold 45% to 50%. Sequenced here: CD8+ T cells sorted from PBMCs, sampled 5 days after the yellow fever booster vaccination. Receptors were obtained from a man aged 25 to 40 who received the YFV17D yellow fever vaccine.

There are many counts of this clonotype. The rearrangement links TRBV10-2 to TRBJ2-7; 8 positions agree with TRBD1. The CDR3 is made up of 11 amino acids. With V trimmed by 10 bases and J by 6 bases, 5 bases remained unmatched. Germline loops: CDR1 WSHSY, CDR2 SAAADI. The CDR3 region is CATSTGGEQYF. DNA of the CDR3: TGCGCCACCTCAACAGGGGGCGAGCAGTACTTC.

The table lists this clonotype with many counts. The chain couples TRBV7-9 to TRBJ2-7; a possible D gene is TRBD1 (7 bases). The CDR3 runs to 15 residues. Germline values: CDR1 SEHNR, CDR2 FQNEAQ (reference sequence). V was cut by 5 bases and J by 2 bases, with 16 bases left in between. The chain's CDR3 is CASSPDRDSPYEQYF. The CDR3 DNA is TGTGCCAGCAGCCCTGACAGGGACTCTCCCTACGAGCAGTACTTC.

This clonotype came up many times. The chain couples TRBV10-1 to TRBJ2-1, with D maybe TRBD2 (5 bases). The CDR3 is made up of 14 amino acids. Per the germline V gene, CDR1 is WNHNN and CDR2 is SYGVQD (reference sequence). Trimming shortened V by 4 bases and J by 8 bases, and 15 bases separated the two germline ends. The CDR3 loop reads CASSVGLALDEQFF. The CDR3 coding sequence is TGCGCCAGCAGTGTTGGGCTAGCCTTGGATGAGCAGTTCTTC.

This clonotype was counted ten times or more. The chain uses TRBV4-3 and TRBJ2-7; 7 bases are shared with TRBD1. CDR1 and CDR2 (germline): LGHNA, YSLEER. This CDR3 spans 16 amino acids. V dropped 1 base and J dropped 0; count of bases not matched to a gene: 6. CDR3 in DNA: TGCGCCAGCAGCCAAGCGAGGACAGGAATCTCCTACGAGCAGTACTTC. Protein sequence: CASSQARTGISYEQYF.

Many counts were recorded for this clonotype. The V gene is TRBV5-1, the J gene TRBJ2-3; unclear D gene. The CDR3 has 15 residues. Germline V lookup: CDR1 SGHRS, CDR2 YFSETQ. V was clipped by 1 base and J by 2 bases, with 11 bases between them. The CDR3 spells CASSLFSGATDTQYF. The CDR3 nucleotides are TGCGCCAGCAGCTTGTTCTCAGGCGCCACAGATACGCAGTATTTT. The variable domain in full, completed from reference TRBV5-1 and TRBJ2-3, reads KAGVTQTPRYLIKTRGQQVTLSCSPISGHRSVSWYQQTPGQGLQFLFEYFSETQRNKGNFPGRFSGRQFSNSRSEMNVSTLELGDSALYLCASSLFSGATDTQYFGPGTRLTVL.

The V call is TRBV20-1, the J call TRBJ2-5; D is possibly TRBD1 or TRBD2 (5 bases each). The germline gives CDR1 DFQATT, CDR2 SNEGSKA (reference sequence). The CDR3 covers 17 residues. V was pared by 0 bases and J by 3 bases, with 20 bases between. CDR3 DNA sequence: TGCAGTGCTAGAGACCCGGGACGGCGCAACTATAAAGAGACCCAGTACTTC. Amino acid sequence: CSARDPGRRNYKETQYF.

The chain is built from TRBV3-1 and TRBJ1-3; D is perhaps TRBD1 (5 bases). Trimming took 11 bases from V and 11 from J, leaving 28 bases between them. CDR1 and CDR2 (germline): LGHDT, YNNKEL (reference sequence). CDR3 length: 15 amino acids. CDR3 coding DNA: TGTGCCTGCTGCCAAGAGGGACGGACTGGTGAGCCCATATATTTT. This gives the protein CACCQEGRTGEPIYF.

This clonotype occurred many times. This chain links TRBV12-3 or TRBV12-4 with TRBJ1-1, with D possibly being TRBD1 (6 bases). The CDR3 is 15 amino acids. Trimming shortened V by 5 bases and J by 5 bases, and 18 bases separated the two germline ends. CDR3 in amino acids: CASSQPLGAGTEAFF. CDR3 nucleotides: TGTGCCAGCAGTCAACCGCTGGGGGCTGGTACTGAAGCTTTCTTT.

In this sample, this clonotype turned up a few times. This CDR3 is CASSWGDDRFYGYTF. The CDR3 DNA reads TGTGCCAGCAGTTGGGGAGACGACCGCTTCTATGGCTACACCTTC. The V gene is TRBV28, the J gene TRBJ1-2; D uncertain. The CDR3 spans 15 residues. The V end was cut by 4 bases, the J end by 4 bases, with 16 bases between. CDR1 and CDR2 (germline): MDHEN, SYDVKM.

This clonotype was seen ten or more times. V is TRBV7-8 and J is TRBJ2-3; 10 nucleotides match TRBD2. V shed 2 bases and J 5 bases; nucleotides not matched to a gene: 4. Germline V gives CDR1 SGHVS, CDR2 FQNEAQ. The CDR3 spans 15 residues. The chain's CDR3 is CASSLTAGGIDTQYF. CDR3 in DNA: TGTGCCAGCAGCTTAACAGCGGGAGGGATAGATACGCAGTATTTT.

In its sample, this clonotype was seen many times. The rearrangement links TRBV20-1 to TRBJ2-1; TRBD2 is a possible D gene (5 bases). V gave up 2 bases and J gave up 10 bases, with 15 bases separating them. CDR1 and CDR2 from the germline V gene are DFQATT and SNEGSKA (reference sequence). CDR3 size: 13 residues. CDR3 residues: CSARPRGLEEQFF. The CDR3 nucleotides are TGCAGTGCTAGACCCCGCGGACTGGAGGAGCAGTTCTTC.

This clonotype was counted ten times or more. The CDR3: CASSATDYYNEQFF. Written as DNA, the CDR3 is TGTGCCAGCAGCGCCACAGACTATTACAATGAGCAGTTCTTC. This chain uses TRBV9 with TRBJ2-1, with D maybe TRBD2 (5 bases). Germline-derived CDR1 and CDR2 are SGDLS and YYNGEE. The CDR3 runs to 14 residues. With 3 bases removed from V and 4 bases from J, the gap between germline ends came to 11 bases.

The rearrangement links TRBV19 to TRBJ2-1; 8 bases line up with TRBD2. Trimming removed 5 bases from V and 3 bases from J; junction bases left unmatched: 3. This CDR3 has 14 amino acids. Germline values: CDR1 LNHDA, CDR2 SQIVND (reference sequence). The CDR3: CASSEAGVYNEQFF. The CDR3 DNA reads as TGTGCCAGTAGTGAAGCGGGAGTCTACAATGAGCAGTTCTTC.

This clonotype was counted many times. The J gene is TRBJ2-1, the V gene TRBV20-1, with TRBD2 matching 10 bases. The germline gives CDR1 DFQATT, CDR2 SNEGSKA (reference sequence). The CDR3 runs 15 residues. V lost 2 bases and J lost 4; bases outside the gene matches: 5. The CDR3 nucleotides read TGCAGTGCTAGAAGCCTAGCGGGAGTTTACAATGAGCAGTTCTTC. The encoded protein is CSARSLAGVYNEQFF.

In this sample, this clonotype turned up many times. This chain connects TRBV30 to TRBJ2-7, with D possibly being TRBD2 (6 bases). V shed 0 bases and J shed 2 bases, with 11 bases lying between them. Per the germline V gene, CDR1 is GTSNPN and CDR2 is SVGIG (reference sequence). This CDR3 has 14 amino acids. Here the CDR3 DNA reads TGTGCCTGGAGTGTAGGGCCTAGCGCCTACGAGCAGTACTTC. The encoded protein is CAWSVGPSAYEQYF.

At least ten counts were recorded for this clonotype. The chain joins TRBV2 to TRBJ2-7; TRBD1 is a possible D gene (6 bases). V was clipped by 6 bases and J by 7 bases, with 22 bases between them. The CDR3 spans 15 residues. Looked up from germline, CDR1 is SNHLY and CDR2 is FYNNEI. The CDR3 spells CASRAPSSSQGEQYF. For the CDR3, the DNA is TGTGCCAGCAGGGCCCCTAGCTCTTCCCAGGGGGAGCAGTACTTC.

This clonotype was seen at least ten times. This rearrangement joins TRBV6-2 or TRBV6-3 to TRBJ2-1; no firm D call. The CDR3 extends over 16 amino acids. Germline CDR1 and CDR2: MNHEY and SVGEGT. V lost 2 bases and J 4 bases, leaving 15 bases between the germline ends. The CDR3 nucleotides are TGTGCCAGCAGTTACCGTCCAGCGCTAAGGTACAATGAGCAGTTCTTC. Translation gives CASSYRPALRYNEQFF.

This clonotype was counted ten times or more. The chain uses TRBV25-1 and TRBJ1-2; D is unresolved. This CDR3 comprises 13 residues. The V gene's germline CDR1 is MGHDK and CDR2 SYGVNS. V lost 5 bases and J 7 bases, leaving 14 bases between the germline ends. The CDR3 DNA follows: TGTGCCAGCAGTAGAGCCGAAACAGCTGGCTACACCTTC. Protein: CASSRAETAGYTF.

Ten or more counts support this clonotype. V usage is TRBV7-6 and J usage is TRBJ2-7; D is possibly TRBD1 or TRBD2 (5 bases each). The CDR3 has 13 amino acids. Germline CDR1 SGHVS, CDR2 FNYEAQ. V was cut by 5 bases and J by 1 base, with 9 bases left in between. The CDR3: CASSRDGSYEQYF. CDR3 nucleotide sequence: TGTGCCAGCAGCCGGGACGGATCCTACGAGCAGTACTTC.

This clonotype was counted ten times or more. V usage is TRBV6-5 and J usage is TRBJ2-7, with 7 bases aligning to TRBD1. CDR1 is MNHEY, CDR2 SVGAGI, per germline. The CDR3 sequence is 16 residues long. The V gene end was trimmed by 2 bases and the J gene end by 0 bases; junction bases not matched to a gene: 7. CDR3 in amino acids: CASSYTRDRSSYEQYF. The CDR3 DNA reads as TGTGCCAGCAGTTACACCAGGGACAGAAGCTCCTACGAGCAGTACTTC.

This clonotype was observed many times. The chain has TRBV4-3 and TRBJ1-5; D not certain. The germline CDR1 and CDR2 sequences are LGHNA and YSLEER. CDR3 length: 15 amino acids. Trimming pared 1 base from V and 1 base from J, leaving 8 bases between. The CDR3 sequence is CASSQVWASNQPQHF. The CDR3 DNA is TGCGCCAGCAGCCAAGTTTGGGCAAGCAATCAGCCCCAGCATTTT.

Ten or more counts support this clonotype. The V call is TRBV5-1, the J call TRBJ2-7; the D gene is possibly TRBD1 (6 bases). V was pared by 0 bases and J by 5 bases, with 15 bases between. The CDR3 has 15 amino acids. Germline-derived CDR1 and CDR2 are SGHRS and YFSETQ. CDR3 region: CASSLDPFTGNEQYF. DNA for the CDR3: TGCGCCAGCAGCTTGGACCCCTTTACAGGGAACGAGCAGTACTTC.

This clonotype was counted ten times or more. This chain connects TRBV4-3 to TRBJ2-5, with 8 bases matching TRBD1. The CDR3 loop spans 16 amino acids. In germline, CDR1 is LGHNA, CDR2 YSLEER. J was trimmed by 5 bases and V by 3 bases; bases with no gene match: 11. The CDR3 sequence is CASSQGSQTGVETQYF. CDR3 DNA sequence: TGCGCCAGCAGCCAGGGTTCCCAGACAGGGGTGGAGACCCAGTACTTC.

This clonotype was counted at least ten times. V and J are TRBV20-1 and TRBJ2-7; TRBD2 agrees at 11 bases. The CDR3 totals 14 residues. V lost 0 bases to trimming and J lost 4 bases; unmatched junction nucleotides: 2. Germline V gives CDR1 DFQATT, CDR2 SNEGSKA (reference sequence). CDR3 sequence: CSARDIAGGYEQYF. CDR3 coding DNA: TGCAGTGCTAGAGATATAGCGGGAGGGTACGAGCAGTACTTC.

Ten or more counts support this clonotype. This chain connects TRBV12-3 or TRBV12-4 to TRBJ1-5, with 9 nucleotides matching TRBD1. The CDR3 totals 14 residues. V gave up 1 base and J gave up 7 bases; unmatched junction bases: 2. The DNA for the CDR3 is TGTGCCAGCAGTTTAGTCGGGACAGGGCAGCCCCAGCATTTT. Amino acid sequence: CASSLVGTGQPQHF.

This clonotype was found many times. V usage is TRBV12-3 or TRBV12-4 and J usage is TRBJ2-1; D is undetermined. The CDR3 is 13 amino acids. Trimming removed 3 bases at V and 4 bases at J, with 7 bases between. The chain's CDR3 is CASSFSVYNEQFF. For the CDR3, the DNA is TGTGCCAGCAGTTTTTCGGTGTACAATGAGCAGTTCTTC.

This clonotype was seen repeatedly, ten times or more. The V call is TRBV4-1, the J call TRBJ2-2; D might be TRBD1 (5 bases). Germline values: CDR1 MGHRA, CDR2 YSYEKL. CDR3 length: 15 amino acids. The V gene lost 5 bases and the J gene lost 1 base, with 11 bases spanning the gap. The CDR3 sequence is CASSFVGLNTGELFF. In DNA, the CDR3 is TGCGCCAGCAGCTTCGTGGGGCTGAACACCGGGGAGCTGTTTTTT.

This clonotype was seen many times. This rearrangement joins TRBV29-1 to TRBJ2-2; D possibly matches TRBD1 or TRBD2 (5 bases each). The CDR3 is 13 amino acids. Per the germline V gene, CDR1 is SQVTM and CDR2 is ANQGSEA. Trimming took off 7 bases at V and 4 bases at J, with 13 bases between the two ends. The CDR3 region is CSGTGTPTGELFF. The CDR3 bases are TGCAGCGGAACCGGGACCCCCACCGGGGAGCTGTTTTTT.